One sample yielded the 29 T cell receptor beta chains listed below, sequenced in a study of regulatory T cells in long-lasting Graves disease. Time point of the sample: persistent/refractory GD, antithyroid drugs over 5 years with positive TRAb. The authors made the TCR library using RNA they extracted from PBMCs. Arm-PCR with iRepertoire HTBI primers amplified the CDR3 regions for these TCR beta libraries. TCRdb itself ran the multiplex PCR reads through MiXCR, one entry per CDR3 protein. The data show approximately 470,000 distinct CDR3 sequences, around 20% seen once. The starting material was peripheral blood mononuclear cells (PBMCs), obtained when the disease was refractory, from a patient treated with antithyroid drugs. These receptors were taken from a female donor with Graves disease.

J is TRBJ2-4 and V is TRBV29-1, with TRBD1 matching over 10 bases. Trimming took 7 bases from V and 7 from J; bases not matched to a gene: 10. Germline loops: CDR1 SQVTM, CDR2 ANQGSEA. The CDR3 has 14 amino acids. The CDR3 protein is CSARPGQGRNIQYF. The CDR3, as DNA: TGCAGCGCCAGACCGGGACAGGGGAGGAACATTCAGTACTTC.

This clonotype was recorded at least ten times. This rearrangement joins TRBV7-6 to TRBJ2-7, with a possible D match to TRBD2 (5 bases). The V gene's germline CDR1 is SGHVS and CDR2 FNYEAQ. Trimming took 5 bases from V and 7 from J, leaving 12 bases between them. CDR3 length: 12 residues. CDR3 in DNA: TGTGCCAGCAGCCCCGCTTCGGGGGAGCAGTACTTC. Translation: CASSPASGEQYF.

This clonotype was counted ten times or more. The chain has TRBV2 and TRBJ2-7; unclear D gene. V was cut by 6 bases and J by 2 bases, with 2 bases left in between. The germline V gene encodes CDR1 SNHLY and CDR2 FYNNEI. CDR3 length: 10 residues. The DNA of the CDR3 is TGTGCCAGCAGGACCTACGAGCAGTACTTC. This codes for CASRTYEQYF.

The gene calls are TRBV28 and TRBJ1-1; no reliable D call. Per germline, CDR1 MDHEN and CDR2 SYDVKM. The V end lost 6 bases, the J end lost 9 bases, and 20 bases lay between the germline ends. The length of the CDR3 is 14 residues. Here the CDR3 reads CASRLGPTGSQAFF. CDR3 nucleotide sequence: TGTGCCAGCAGATTGGGCCCCACCGGCTCCCAAGCTTTCTTT. Looking up the rest from reference TRBV28 and TRBJ1-1 gives the full variable domain: DVKVTQSSRYLVKRTGEKVFLECVQDMDHENMFWYRQDPGLGLRLIYFSYDVKMKEKGDIPEGYSVSREKKERFSLILESASTNQTSMYLCASRLGPTGSQAFFGQGTRLTVV.

Worth noting for this clonotype: An end of the junction does not agree with germline; a read error may underlie this. This CDR3 reads CASSLVEESQYF. CDR3 DNA: TGTGCCAGCAGCTTAGTCGAGGAGAGCCAGTACTTC. This chain links TRBV11-2 with TRBJ2-5; unclear D gene. Looked up from germline, CDR1 is SGHAT and CDR2 is FQNNGV. The CDR3 runs 12 residues.

The chain carries TRBV7-2 and TRBJ2-7, with 10 bases lining up with TRBD1. The CDR3 is 15 amino acids. The V gene's germline CDR1 is SGHTA and CDR2 FQGNSA. V lost 6 bases to trimming and J lost 6 bases; unmatched junction nucleotides: 11. The CDR3 bases are TGTGCCAGCAGAGCGCCGGGACAGGGGCCCGGCGAGCAGTACTTC. This translates into CASRAPGQGPGEQYF. The full variable domain, completed using reference TRBV7-2 and TRBJ2-7, is GAGVSQSPSNKVTEKGKDVELRCDPISGHTALYWYRQSLGQGLEFLIYFQGNSAPDKSGLPSDRFSAERTGGSVSTLTIQRTQQEDSAVYLCASRAPGQGPGEQYFGPGTRLTVT.

The chain joins TRBV12-3 or TRBV12-4 to TRBJ1-3; 7 bases line up with TRBD1. The CDR3 consists of 15 residues. Trimming at V came to 6 bases and at J to 0 bases, leaving 5 bases not matched to a gene. CDR3 in amino acids: CASRKQGTSGNTIYF. The CDR3 nucleotides are TGTGCCAGCAGGAAACAGGGGACCTCTGGAAACACCATATATTTT.

This clonotype showed up many times. J is TRBJ1-1 and V is TRBV7-3; possible D gene TRBD1, 6 bases. CDR3 length equals 15 residues. CDR1 and CDR2 (germline): SGHTA, FQGTGA. V lost 1 base and J lost 2, with 11 bases in between. In DNA form, the CDR3 reads TGTGCCAGCAGCTTAAATTCCGGGGGCAACACTGAAGCTTTCTTT. This codes for CASSLNSGGNTEAFF.

This clonotype occurred many times. The CDR3 protein is CASSRKRPQRDTEAFF. In nucleotides, the CDR3 is TGTGCCAGCAGCCGTAAACGACCTCAGAGGGACACTGAAGCTTTCTTT. The chain couples TRBV7-9 to TRBJ1-1; D is unclear. Trimming left V 5 bases short and J 3 bases short, with 19 bases between. Germline CDR1 SEHNR, CDR2 FQNEAQ (reference sequence). The CDR3 has 16 amino acids.

V and J are TRBV7-2 and TRBJ2-3, with 14 bases matching TRBD2. The CDR3 sequence is 15 residues long. Germline CDR1 is SGHTA and CDR2 is FQGNSA. With 1 base clipped from V and 11 bases from J, the junction kept 5 bases outside the gene matches. The DNA for the CDR3 is TGTGCCAGCAGCTTAGGTGGGACTAGCGGGAGTAGGCAGTATTTT. Residues: CASSLGGTSGSRQYF.

This clonotype was counted between two and nine times. This sequence joins TRBV12-5 and TRBJ2-3, with D perhaps being TRBD1 or TRBD2 (5 bases each). Trimming cost V 9 bases and J 4 bases, with 11 bases left between them. Germline CDR1 and CDR2: LGHNT and FRNRAP. The CDR3 is made up of 12 amino acids. The chain's CDR3 is CARGTLSDTQYF. In nucleotides, the CDR3 is TGTGCTAGGGGGACCTTGTCAGATACGCAGTATTTT.

Turning to this clonotype: This likely stems from a read error, as it lies one base from a far larger clone. Here the CDR3 omits its conserved ending phenylalanine or tryptophan, so a read error is the likely source. The CDR3 loop reads CASSLGGYEQYS. The CDR3 DNA follows: TGTGCCAGCAGCTTAGGAGGCTACGAGCAGTACTCC. V gene TRBV13 combines with J gene TRBJ2-7; no firm D call. With 0 bases removed from V and 3 bases from J, the gap between germline ends came to 3 bases. There are 12 residues in the CDR3. Looked up from germline, CDR1 is PRHDT and CDR2 is FYEKMQ (reference sequence).

In its sample, this clonotype was seen a few times. The gene calls are TRBV5-1 and TRBJ2-2; D unclear. V was clipped by 3 bases and J by 0 bases, with 15 bases between them. The CDR3 is 17 amino acids. The germline CDR1 and CDR2 sequences are SGHRS and YFSETQ. CDR3 protein: CASSSQTSSSNTGELFF. The CDR3 DNA sequence: TGCGCCAGCAGCTCGCAGACGTCAAGTTCGAACACCGGGGAGCTGTTTTTT.

This clonotype came up many times. The V gene is TRBV12-3 or TRBV12-4, the J gene TRBJ2-7; TRBD2 matches 8 bases. The CDR3 is 15 residues long. V lost 2 bases to trimming and J lost 6 bases; unmatched junction nucleotides: 9. The CDR3: CASSLLASGLREQYF. The CDR3 DNA follows: TGTGCCAGCAGTTTATTGGCTAGCGGGTTGCGCGAGCAGTACTTC.

This clonotype has ten or more counts. V gene TRBV27 combines with J gene TRBJ2-5, with 8 bases aligning to TRBD1. Trimming took 5 bases from V and 4 from J; bases not matched to a gene: 3. Germline CDR1 MNHEY, CDR2 SMNVEV (reference sequence). There are 13 residues in the CDR3. The CDR3 region has the DNA TGTGCCAGCAGTCTGACAGGGGCAGAGACCCAGTACTTC. It yields the protein CASSLTGAETQYF.

This clonotype was counted between two and nine times. The rearrangement links TRBV19 to TRBJ2-7; D is perhaps TRBD2 (5 bases). CDR3 length equals 13 residues. Per the germline V gene, CDR1 is LNHDA and CDR2 is SQIVND (reference sequence). V lost 3 bases, J lost 5 bases, and 11 bases lay in between. CDR3 nucleotide sequence: TGTGCCAGTAGTATCGGCGAGGGAAACGAGCAGTACTTC. This translates into CASSIGEGNEQYF.

The chain has TRBV11-2 and TRBJ2-7; 10 nucleotides agree with TRBD2. The germline CDR1 and CDR2 sequences are SGHAT and FQNNGV. The V and J ends lost 4 bases and 5 bases, in that order; junction bases with no gene match: 2. The CDR3 totals 13 residues. The CDR3 coding sequence is TGTGCCAGCAGCTGGGGACTAGCGAACGAGCAGTACTTC. It is translated as CASSWGLANEQYF.

The chain links TRBV19 to TRBJ2-7; D is possibly TRBD2 (6 bases). V dropped 5 bases and J dropped 1 base, with 15 bases sitting between them. This CDR3 is built from 15 residues. Looked up from germline, CDR1 is LNHDA and CDR2 is SQIVND (reference sequence). Here the CDR3 reads CASSLSASASYEQYF. The DNA of the CDR3 is TGTGCCAGTAGTTTATCGGCTAGCGCATCCTACGAGCAGTACTTC.

The chain couples TRBV19 to TRBJ2-7, with a tentative D call TRBD2 (6 bases). Looked up from germline, CDR1 is LNHDA and CDR2 is SQIVND (reference sequence). V was trimmed by 7 bases and J by 3 bases, leaving 16 bases between them. This CDR3 contains 14 residues. CDR3 nucleotides: TGTGCCAGTAATCCCGGGGGAGGTGGCTACGAGCAGTACTTC. Translating gives CASNPGGGGYEQYF.

This chain joins TRBV6-6 and TRBJ2-1; TRBD1 matches 7 bases. V trimming: 0 bases; J trimming: 2 bases; junction bases outside the gene matches: 4. CDR1 and CDR2 (germline): MNHNY, SVGAGI (reference sequence). This CDR3 is built from 16 residues. CDR3 protein: CASSYSTQGPYNEQFF. The CDR3 DNA follows: TGTGCCAGCAGTTACTCGACACAGGGGCCCTACAATGAGCAGTTCTTC.

The J gene is TRBJ2-7, the V gene TRBV18; 10 nucleotides agree with TRBD2. Germline CDR1 and CDR2: KGHSH and LQKENI. CDR3 length: 16 residues. V lost 2 bases and J lost 4; bases outside the gene matches: 8. Here the CDR3 DNA reads TGTGCCAGCTCACCATTTGGGACTAGCGCCACTTACGAGCAGTACTTC. Amino acid sequence: CASSPFGTSATYEQYF. The whole variable domain, filled in from reference TRBV18 and TRBJ2-7, reads NAGVMQNPRHLVRRRGQEARLRCSPMKGHSHVYWYRQLPEEGLKFMVYLQKENIIDESGMPKERFSAEFPKEGPSILRIQQVVRGDSAAYFCASSPFGTSATYEQYFGPGTRLTVT.

The rearrangement links TRBV12-3 or TRBV12-4 to TRBJ1-2; D not certain. The CDR3 runs 16 residues. V was pared by 1 base and J by 4 bases, with 16 bases between. CDR3 region: CASSLGRASGFYGYTF. CDR3 DNA sequence: TGTGCCAGCAGTTTAGGACGGGCCAGCGGGTTCTATGGCTACACCTTC.

In its sample, this clonotype was seen a few times. The rearrangement links TRBV6-5 to TRBJ2-5; possible D gene TRBD2, 7 bases. V was pared by 2 bases and J by 10 bases, with 17 bases between. Germline V gene lookup returns CDR1 MNHEY and CDR2 SVGAGI. This CDR3 contains 14 residues. The CDR3 loop is CASSYRGGGADQYF. The CDR3 coding sequence is TGTGCCAGCAGTTACAGGGGGGGGGGTGCGGACCAGTACTTC.

This clonotype was seen repeatedly, ten times or more. This chain joins TRBV6-1 and TRBJ1-1; D is unresolved. Trimming took off 4 bases at V and 2 bases at J, with 2 bases between the two ends. The germline gives CDR1 MNHNS, CDR2 SASEGT. The CDR3 sequence is 11 residues long. The CDR3 nucleotides read TGTGCCAGCAGTGCAAACACTGAAGCTTTCTTT. Encoded protein: CASSANTEAFF.

The chain is built from TRBV7-9 and TRBJ2-7; 8 bases align to TRBD2. This CDR3 is built from 16 residues. CDR1 and CDR2 (germline): SEHNR, FQNEAQ (reference sequence). V shed 1 base, J shed 5 bases, and the junction held 10 bases outside the gene matches. CDR3 bases: TGTGCCAGCAGCTTAGACATTAGCGGGGCCGCGCACGAGCAGTACTTC. It encodes CASSLDISGAAHEQYF.

The gene calls are TRBV20-1 and TRBJ1-4; D ambiguous. Looked up from germline, CDR1 is DFQATT and CDR2 is SNEGSKA (reference sequence). Trimming took 1 base from V and 0 from J, leaving 9 bases between them. The length of the CDR3 is 15 residues. The CDR3: CSARVSQTTNEKLFF. The CDR3, as DNA: TGCAGTGCTAGAGTTTCACAGACAACTAATGAAAAACTGTTTTTT.

There are many counts of this clonotype. The chain couples TRBV2 to TRBJ1-1, with D unclear. This CDR3 comprises 14 residues. Trimming took off 0 bases at V and 1 base at J, with 6 bases between the two ends. Per germline, CDR1 SNHLY and CDR2 FYNNEI. The CDR3 nucleotides are TGTGCCAGCAGTGAAGCGCTTGAGAACACTGAAGCTTTCTTT. This sequence encodes CASSEALENTEAFF.

The genes are TRBV19 and TRBJ2-6, with 9 positions matching TRBD1. V gave up 8 bases and J gave up 0 bases; unmatched junction bases: 14. This CDR3 is 19 amino acids long. Germline V gives CDR1 LNHDA, CDR2 SQIVND (reference sequence). CDR3 DNA sequence: TGTGCCAGTCTCTCACAGGGGGCCATACAACCCTCTGGGGCCAACGTCCTGACTTTC. It encodes CASLSQGAIQPSGANVLTF.

There are many counts of this clonotype. The chain carries TRBV6-1 and TRBJ2-7; 9 nucleotides line up with TRBD1. Germline V CDR1 and CDR2: MNHNS, SASEGT. V lost 6 bases, J lost 4 bases, and 1 base stayed unmatched. This CDR3 is 12 amino acids long. The CDR3 spells CASSGTGYEQYF. As DNA, the CDR3 is TGTGCCAGCAGCGGGACAGGGTACGAGCAGTACTTC.